The subject of this entry is one T cell receptor (beta chain). How the authors handled the data: Reference gene primer amplification gave estimated nucleated cell counts. Assay: immunoSEQ multiplex PCR; the TCRdb copy retains only in-frame clones and omits some. The DNA was the basis for D and trimming; V, J and clone size are from that table. The repertoire includes about 180,000 clones, 89% of them detected once, and approximately 2% sits in the top ten. This sample is part of a study of blood T cell repertoires in COVID-19. The wider study: COVID-19 samples from acute and convalescent phases originated in the United States, Italy and Spain. In each case, the material was cDNA or gDNA derived from T cells, B-cell-depleted T cells, or PBMCs.

This CDR3 has 15 amino acids. Germline V gene data show CDR1 as LNHDA and CDR2 as SQIVND (reference sequence). Trimming cost V 9 bases and J 6 bases; bases outside gene matches: 7. The gene calls are TRBV19 and TRBJ2-2; 13 nucleotides agree with TRBD2. The sequence came from a man between 18 and 35 years old who had recovered from COVID-19. The sample comprised peripheral blood. The CDR3 bases are TGTGCCAGCAAGTATGGACTAGCGGGAGCCGGGGAGCTGTTTTTT. It yields the protein CASKYGLAGAGELFF. The complete variable domain, with remaining parts taken from reference TRBV19 and TRBJ2-2, reads DGGITQSPKYLFRKEGQNVTLSCEQNLNHDAMYWYRQDPGQGLRLIYYSQIVNDFQKGDIAEGYSVSREKKESFPLTVTSAQKNPTAFYLCASKYGLAGAGELFFGEGSRLTVL.